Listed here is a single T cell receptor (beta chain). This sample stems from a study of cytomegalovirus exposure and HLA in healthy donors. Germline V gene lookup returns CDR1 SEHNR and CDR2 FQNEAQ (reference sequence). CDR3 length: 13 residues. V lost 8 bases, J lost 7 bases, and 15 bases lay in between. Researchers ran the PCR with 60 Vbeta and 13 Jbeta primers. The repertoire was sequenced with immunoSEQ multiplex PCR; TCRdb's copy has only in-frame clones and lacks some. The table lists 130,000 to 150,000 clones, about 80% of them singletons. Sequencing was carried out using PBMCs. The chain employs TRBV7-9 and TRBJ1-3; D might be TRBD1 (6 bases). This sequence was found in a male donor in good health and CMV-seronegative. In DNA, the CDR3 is TGTGCCAGCCACGGACAGCGGGGGAACACCATATATTTT. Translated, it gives CASHGQRGNTIYF.